A selection of T cell receptor beta chains follows, all from one sample in a study of blood T cells in healthy people across ages. TCRdb ran MiXCR on the 5' RACE reads and lists one entry per CDR3 protein. The sample lists 1.2 million to 1.5 million distinct CDR3 sequences; approximately 60% were seen once. The source material was blood. The receptors derive from a man in his late teens or twenties in good health. CDR3s include the opening cysteine and the closing phenylalanine or tryptophan. Each record gives: clone size, J gene, V gene, D gene, CDR3 DNA, CDR3 protein. The D gene is left open where the match is weak. Clone size is stated in some rows and not others, as once, few, many or a class when expanded.

size: NA
J: TRBJ2-1
V: TRBV4-2
D: NA
DNA: TGTGCCAGCAGCCAAGCCCACCGGACTGATTACAATGAGCAGTTCTTC
CDR3: CASSQAHRTDYNEQFF

size: NA
J: TRBJ2-7
V: TRBV12-5
D: TRBD1
DNA: TGTGCTAGTGGGGACAGGGAATCCTACGAGCAGTACTTC
CDR3: CASGDRESYEQYF

size: NA
J: TRBJ1-2
V: TRBV2
D: NA
DNA: TGTGCCAGCAGTGAAGCGATTTACAGGCCCTCTGGCTACACCTTC
CDR3: CASSEAIYRPSGYTF

size: NA
J: TRBJ2-1
V: TRBV5-1
D: TRBD2
DNA: TGCGCCAGCAGGAAAGCGGGGGACTCCTACAATGAGCAGTTCTTC
CDR3: CASRKAGDSYNEQFF

size: NA
J: TRBJ2-7
V: TRBV29-1
D: TRBD2
DNA: TGCAGCGTTGAGTCTAGCGGCCTCTCCTACGAGCAGTACTTC
CDR3: CSVESSGLSYEQYF

size: NA
J: TRBJ2-1
V: TRBV20-1
D: NA
DNA: TGCAGTGCTAGAAATGGAGACGATCCCTTCAATGAGCAGTTCTTC
CDR3: CSARNGDDPFNEQFF

size: once
J: TRBJ1-4
V: TRBV7-6
D: NA
DNA: TGTGCCAGCAGCTTAAGTGAAAGAGCTAATGAAAAACTGTTTTTT
CDR3: CASSLSERANEKLFF

size: NA
J: TRBJ2-3
V: TRBV5-1
D: NA
DNA: TGCGCCAGCAGCTCACCGGACCTGGGAGGAGATACGCAGTATTTT
CDR3: CASSSPDLGGDTQYF

size: NA
J: TRBJ2-1
V: TRBV4-1
D: TRBD2
DNA: TGCGCCAGCAGCCCCCTCGTTCTGCGGGGGGTTCAGGCCAATGAGCAGTTCTTC
CDR3: CASSPLVLRGVQANEQFF

size: NA
J: TRBJ2-7
V: TRBV28
D: NA
DNA: TGTGCCAGCAGTTTCAGGCCCACCGAGCAGTACTTC
CDR3: CASSFRPTEQYF

size: few
J: TRBJ2-7
V: TRBV4-2
D: NA
DNA: TGTGCCAGCAGCCCCACTTCGGGTTTCGAGCAGTACTTC
CDR3: CASSPTSGFEQYF

size: NA
J: TRBJ2-7
V: TRBV18
D: TRBD1
DNA: TGTGCCAATAGCGCGGGACAGGACTACGAGCAGTACTTC
CDR3: CANSAGQDYEQYF

size: few
J: TRBJ1-6
V: TRBV4-3
D: NA
DNA: TGCGCCAGCAGCCAAGTGAAGGGGCTCAATTCACCCCTCCACTTT
CDR3: CASSQVKGLNSPLHF

size: NA
J: TRBJ1-6
V: TRBV30
D: TRBD1
DNA: TGTGCCTGGAGCGCCGGGACAGGGGAATATTCACCCCTCCACTTT
CDR3: CAWSAGTGEYSPLHF

size: NA
J: TRBJ2-7
V: TRBV7-8
D: NA
DNA: TGTGCCAGCAGCCCCCACGCACCTGGCTCCTACGAGCAGTACTTC
CDR3: CASSPHAPGSYEQYF

size: NA
J: TRBJ1-4
V: TRBV29-1
D: TRBD1
DNA: TGCAGCGGAGTACAGGGGAGGGATGAAAAACTGTTTTTT
CDR3: CSGVQGRDEKLFF

size: few
J: TRBJ2-1
V: TRBV12-3/TRBV12-4
D: NA
DNA: TGTGCCAGCAGCGGGAGTTTATACAATGAGCAGTTCTTC
CDR3: CASSGSLYNEQFF

size: NA
J: TRBJ2-7
V: TRBV29-1
D: NA
DNA: TGCAGCGTTGAAGATCCGTTACGTAACGAGCAGTACTTC
CDR3: CSVEDPLRNEQYF

size: NA
J: TRBJ2-3
V: TRBV5-1
D: TRBD2
DNA: TGCGCCAGCAGCAGAGGGGGTAGCGGGGACACAGATACGCAGTATTTT
CDR3: CASSRGGSGDTDTQYF

size: NA
J: TRBJ1-4
V: TRBV4-3
D: NA
DNA: TGCGCCAGCAGCCAAGATCCCCCGGGGTCGCAATGGGGTGAAAAACTGTTTTTT
CDR3: CASSQDPPGSQWGEKLFF

size: NA
J: TRBJ2-5
V: TRBV5-8
D: NA
DNA: TGTGCCAGCAGCGTCCGAGGGACCCAGCAGTACTTC
CDR3: CASSVRGTQQYF

size: NA
J: TRBJ2-3
V: TRBV12-3/TRBV12-4
D: NA
DNA: TGTGCCAGCACCACCGTCTGGGATACGCAGTATTTT
CDR3: CASTTVWDTQYF

size: NA
J: TRBJ1-2
V: TRBV11-2
D: TRBD1
DNA: TGTGCCAGCAGCTTCACAGGGGCCTGGGACTATGGCTACACCTTC
CDR3: CASSFTGAWDYGYTF

size: NA
J: TRBJ2-5
V: TRBV27
D: NA
DNA: TGTGCCAGCAGTTTAATAGGCGGACAAGAGACCCAGTACTTC
CDR3: CASSLIGGQETQYF

size: NA
J: TRBJ1-4
V: TRBV10-3
D: TRBD1
DNA: TGTGCCATCAGTGTCGGGACAGATGGGGAAAAACTGTTTTTT
CDR3: CAISVGTDGEKLFF

size: NA
J: TRBJ1-6
V: TRBV10-2
D: NA
DNA: TGCGCCAGCAGCCTAGACCAGGGGTATAATTCACCCCTCCACTTT
CDR3: CASSLDQGYNSPLHF

size: NA
J: TRBJ1-1
V: TRBV5-5
D: TRBD1
DNA: TGTGCCAGCAGCTTTATACAGGGGGCTGAAGCTTTCTTT
CDR3: CASSFIQGAEAFF

size: NA
J: TRBJ1-4
V: TRBV7-2
D: TRBD1
DNA: TGTGCCAGCAGCTTAGGGGACAGGATATCAACTAATGAGAAACTGTTTTTT
CDR3: CASSLGDRISTNEKLFF

size: NA
J: TRBJ2-7
V: TRBV5-1
D: NA
DNA: TGCGCCAGCAGCTTAACTACAGGGCAAGTGGTCTACGAGCAGTACTTC
CDR3: CASSLTTGQVVYEQYF

size: NA
J: TRBJ2-3
V: TRBV7-9
D: NA
DNA: TGTGCCAGCAGCTCCCCAGACGGTGCTAGCTTCGATACAGATACGCAGTATTTT
CDR3: CASSSPDGASFDTDTQYF

size: NA
J: TRBJ1-5
V: TRBV3-1
D: TRBD1
DNA: TGTGCCAGCAGCCAAGCTGGACAGGGGAGTTATCAGCCCCAGCATTTT
CDR3: CASSQAGQGSYQPQHF